These 10 T cell receptor beta chains originate from one sample sequenced in a study of CD4 T cells in relation to SARS-CoV-2 and coronaviruses. The unexposed donors gave CD4+ T cells in about 2011-2019, prior to COVID-19. The cells were cultured for about 10 days before CD4+ T cells were isolated. Which antigens these TCRs recognize remains unknown. The method was immunoSEQ multiplex PCR; TCRdb's version includes in-frame clones alone and lacks a portion of them. This sample yields 15,000 to 20,000 clones, of which roughly 80% are seen a single time; 20% to 25% belongs to the top ten. Input material: CD4+ T cells from PBMCs, cultured in vitro. These receptors all come from a human donor in good health.

Worth noting for this clone: Since no conserved phenylalanine or tryptophan closes the CDR3, a read error is the likely cause. The DNA is left out, because the CDR3 cannot be placed on it with certainty; the CDR3 is given as TCRdb lists it. The chain links TRBV9 to TRBJ2-7; the table's D call of TRBD2 was not tested on the DNA. The CDR3 totals 10 residues, both ends included. Germline V gene data show CDR1 as SGDLS and CDR2 as YYNGEE. CDR3 in amino acids: CASSTSTGVG.

The chain joins TRBV28 to TRBJ2-6, with D maybe TRBD1 (7 bases). Deletions cut 6 bases from V and 2 bases from J, with 20 bases between. This CDR3 region has 18 residues. CDR1 is MDHEN and CDR2 is SYDVKM in the germline V gene. CDR3 nucleotides: TGTGCCAGCAGACGACGGACAGGTACGGGAGCTGGGGCCAACGTCCTGACTTTC. Residues: CASRRRTGTGAGANVLTF. The entire variable domain, with the rest obtained from reference TRBV28 and TRBJ2-6, is as follows: DVKVTQSSRYLVKRTGEKVFLECVQDMDHENMFWYRQDPGLGLRLIYFSYDVKMKEKGDIPEGYSVSREKKERFSLILESASTNQTSMYLCASRRRTGTGAGANVLTFGAGSRLTVL.

This sequence joins TRBV11-2 and TRBJ2-7; the match to TRBD2 covers 13 bases. In germline, CDR1 is SGHAT, CDR2 FQNNGV. V was clipped by 4 bases and J by 7 bases; unmatched bases: 4. The CDR3 length is 14 residues. The CDR3 spells CASSWTSGGAEQYF. As DNA, the CDR3 is TGTGCCAGCAGCTGGACTAGCGGGGGCGCAGAGCAGTACTTC.

The chain links TRBV11-2 to TRBJ2-7, with TRBD1 identical over 7 bases. Germline values: CDR1 SGHAT, CDR2 FQNNGV. Trimming cost V 3 bases and J 7 bases; bases outside gene matches: 9. The CDR3 totals 14 residues. CDR3 sequence reads: CASSLGQPAGEQYF. As DNA, the CDR3 is TGTGCCAGCAGCTTGGGACAGCCCGCCGGGGAGCAGTACTTC.

This chain uses TRBV7-9 with TRBJ2-4; 8 nucleotides align to TRBD1. V dropped 3 bases and J dropped 12; count of bases not matched to a gene: 10. CDR1 SEHNR and CDR2 FQNEAQ come from the germline V gene (reference sequence). The CDR3 extends over 14 amino acids. CDR3 DNA sequence: TGTGCCAGCAGCTTGGCAGGGGGCGTCGTGGGTCAGTACTTC. Amino acid sequence: CASSLAGGVVGQYF.

This sequence joins TRBV3-1 (or the pseudogene TRBV3-2) and TRBJ2-2; tentatively, D is TRBD2 (5 bases). Trimming removed 3 bases from V and 4 bases from J, with 6 bases in between. Germline CDR1 is LGHDT and CDR2 is YNNKEL (reference sequence). The CDR3 length is 13 residues. CDR3 nucleotides: TGTGCCAGCAGCCAGAGGGTCACCGGGGAGCTGTTTTTT. Residues: CASSQRVTGELFF.

The CDR3 coding sequence is TGTGCCAGCAGCTCTAGCGGGGGGCCCTCTTCGTACCAAGAGACCCAGTACTTC. It translates to CASSSSGGPSSYQETQYF. The chain carries TRBV6-2 or TRBV6-3 and TRBJ2-5, with 11 bases aligning to TRBD2. With V trimmed by 6 bases and J by 0 bases, 12 bases remained unmatched. CDR1 and CDR2 from the germline V gene are MNHEY and SVGEGT. The CDR3 runs to 18 residues.

This clone turned up a few times. The genes are TRBV27 and TRBJ2-4, with D possibly matching TRBD1 (5 bases). The CDR3 runs to 15 residues. V was cut by 5 bases and J by 3 bases, with 14 bases left in between. Germline V gene lookup returns CDR1 MNHEY and CDR2 SMNVEV (reference sequence). The CDR3 DNA reads TGTGCCAGCAGTACCAGGGAAGTGGGCAAAAACATTCAGTACTTC. Its translation: CASSTREVGKNIQYF.

V is TRBV3-1 (or the pseudogene TRBV3-2) and J is TRBJ2-7; the match to TRBD1 covers 8 bases. Germline V gives CDR1 LGHDT, CDR2 YNNKEL (reference sequence). The length of the CDR3 is 16 residues. V shed 0 bases and J 2 bases; nucleotides not matched to a gene: 6. The CDR3 loop reads CASSQEGGTGAYEQYF. The DNA of the CDR3 is TGTGCCAGCAGCCAAGAAGGAGGGACAGGAGCCTACGAGCAGTACTTC.

This clone was counted between two and nine times. This chain uses TRBV9 with TRBJ2-7, with no clear D. This CDR3 contains 15 residues. CDR1 SGDLS and CDR2 YYNGEE come from the germline V gene. Deletions cut 0 bases from V and 3 bases from J, with 13 bases between. The CDR3 reads CASSVGWDPLYEQYF. Here the CDR3 DNA reads TGTGCCAGCAGCGTAGGTTGGGATCCCCTCTACGAGCAGTACTTC.